The subject of this entry is one TCR beta chain. This sample stems from a study of control samples from healthy donors and cancer patients. Sequenced by immunoSEQ multiplex PCR; TCRdb stores in-frame clones only, minus some. This sample has 65,000 to 90,000 clones, with more than 75% found just once. Trimming left V 2 bases short and J 4 bases short, with 5 bases between. The germline V gene has CDR1 LNHDA and CDR2 SQIVND (reference sequence). The length of the CDR3 is 12 residues. The V and J genes are TRBV19 and TRBJ1-2; D is unresolved. The source material was blood. The TCR was taken from a man over 45 in good health. The CDR3 sequence is CASSIHSYGYTF. The CDR3 coding sequence is TGTGCCAGTAGTATACACAGCTATGGCTACACCTTC.